These T cell receptor beta chains were read from a single sample in a study of blood T cell repertoires in COVID-19. Produced via immunoSEQ multiplex PCR; TCRdb's table is partial and in-frame only. This sample has 230,000 or so clones, with around 84% found just once. The sequencing sample was made of peripheral blood. These receptors were taken from a woman aged 40 to 49 who had recovered from COVID-19. Both conserved end residues are part of each CDR3. The D gene is left open where the match is weak. Rows give clone size only sometimes, using once, few, many, or a class for an expanded clone.

V gene	clone size	D gene	J gene	CDR3 DNA	CDR3 protein
TRBV2	NA	TRBD1	TRBJ1-6	TGTGCCAGCAGTGCCAGGGGGCTTTCACCCCTCCACTTT	CASSARGLSPLHF
TRBV2	NA	TRBD1	TRBJ2-7	TGTGCCAGCAGGGGGACAGCGCAATCCTACGAGCAGTACTTC	CASRGTAQSYEQYF
TRBV2	NA	TRBD1	TRBJ1-4	TGTGCCAGCAGCCAAGACCAGGGGGCGGAGGAAAAACTGTTTTTT	CASSQDQGAEEKLFF
TRBV6-5	NA	NA	TRBJ2-1	TGTGCCAGCAGTTACGATACAGTCTCCAATGAGCAGTTCTTC	CASSYDTVSNEQFF
TRBV25-1	NA	NA	TRBJ1-1	TGTGCCAGCAGTGATTCGGGACAGAACACTGAAGCTTTCTTT	CASSDSGQNTEAFF
TRBV28	NA	TRBD1	TRBJ2-7	TGTGCCAGCACTCCGGGACAGGGCTTATACGAGCAGTACTTC	CASTPGQGLYEQYF
TRBV6-1	NA	NA	TRBJ2-3	TGTGCCAGCACAAAGAGACAGGCTAGCACAGATACGCAGTATTTT	CASTKRQASTDTQYF
TRBV5-1	NA	TRBD1	TRBJ2-3	TGCGCCAGCAGCGACAGGGATGGTGATACGCAGTATTTT	CASSDRDGDTQYF
TRBV5-1	NA	TRBD1	TRBJ1-1	TGCGCCAGCAGCGGGGGACAGTTTGAGGATGAAGCTTTCTTT	CASSGGQFEDEAFF
TRBV27	NA	NA	TRBJ1-5	TGTGCCAGCAGTTTAAGAGGGAACAATCAGCCCCAGCATTTT	CASSLRGNNQPQHF
TRBV24-1	NA	NA	TRBJ1-2	TGTGCCACCAGTGATTCGGCGGTCTATGGCTACACCTTC	CATSDSAVYGYTF
TRBV29-1	NA	TRBD1	TRBJ2-1	TGCAGCTCCATAATGACAGGGGGCGCGATCGATGAGCAGTTCTTC	CSSIMTGGAIDEQFF
TRBV9	NA	NA	TRBJ1-6	TGTGCCAGCGGTGAGGATTCACCCCTCCACTTT	CASGEDSPLHF
TRBV24-1	NA	TRBD1	TRBJ2-1	TGTGCCACCAGTGAGTCCGGGACAGGATACAATGAGCAGTTCTTC	CATSESGTGYNEQFF
TRBV4-3	NA	NA	TRBJ2-1	TGCGCCAGCAGCCAAGACGCAGGGGTAAAACAGTTCTTC	CASSQDAGVKQFF
TRBV7-2	NA	TRBD1	TRBJ2-1	TGTGCCAGCAGCTTAATTGTTTCGTGGGACAGGGCCTACAATGAGCAGTTCTTC	CASSLIVSWDRAYNEQFF
TRBV18	NA	TRBD1	TRBJ1-6	TGTGCCAGCCGACAAGACCAGGGACAGGGGGCACCCCTCCACTTT	CASRQDQGQGAPLHF
TRBV19	NA	TRBD1	TRBJ1-1	TGTGCCAGTAGCGACTATGCCGGGACAGGGGTTTTAGGCACTGAAGCTTTCTTT	CASSDYAGTGVLGTEAFF
TRBV7-2	NA	NA	TRBJ1-3	TGTGCCAGCAGCCCACAGGGCTCGGGCGGAAACACCATATATTTT	CASSPQGSGGNTIYF
TRBV27	NA	NA	TRBJ1-2	TGTGCCAGCAGCTCGACAGGAAGTAACTATGGCTACACCTTC	CASSSTGSNYGYTF
TRBV18	NA	TRBD1	TRBJ1-2	TGTGCCAGCTCACCCCCCGACAGGGGAGGTTATGGCTACACCTTC	CASSPPDRGGYGYTF
TRBV9	NA	NA	TRBJ1-3	TGTGCCAGCAGCGTAGTAGTGGGCGCTGGAAACACCATATATTTT	CASSVVVGAGNTIYF
TRBV3-1/TRBV3-2	NA	NA	TRBJ1-2	TGTGCCAGCAGCCAATTAAAGCGCCAGGGATATGGCTACACCTTC	CASSQLKRQGYGYTF
TRBV6-2/TRBV6-3	NA	TRBD1	TRBJ2-7	TGTGCCAGCAGTTACTTGATTTGGACAGGGCGGTCCGGCGGCGAGCAGTACTTC	CASSYLIWTGRSGGEQYF
TRBV4-2	NA	TRBD1	TRBJ1-2	TGTGCCAGCAGCCACTCCGGGACAGGGGATGGCTACACCTTC	CASSHSGTGDGYTF
TRBV10-2	NA	TRBD2	TRBJ2-1	TGCGCCAGCAGCCTACTAGCGGCCTCCTACAATGAGCAGTTCTTC	CASSLLAASYNEQFF
TRBV6-5	once	TRBD1	TRBJ1-3	TGTGCCAGCAGTTCACAGGGGGCAATCGGAAACACCATATATTTT	CASSSQGAIGNTIYF
TRBV28	once	NA	TRBJ2-5	TGTGCCAGCAGTTTACGTAAAAAGGGGGCCCAGTACTTC	CASSLRKKGAQYF
TRBV2	NA	TRBD1	TRBJ2-2	TGTGCCAACCGGGACAGCTCGAACACCGGGGAGCTGTTTTTT	CANRDSSNTGELFF
TRBV19	NA	NA	TRBJ1-4	TGTGCCAGTAGTCATAGTTCTGGCTGGGGCGAAAAACTGTTTTTT	CASSHSSGWGEKLFF
TRBV6-6	many	NA	TRBJ2-5	TGTGCCAGCAGTTACCTCCTACAGGTTGGCGAGACCCAGTACTTC	CASSYLLQVGETQYF
TRBV25-1	once	TRBD1	TRBJ2-5	TGTGCCAGCAGTGACCCGGGACAGCAAGAGACCCAGTACTTC	CASSDPGQQETQYF
TRBV7-9	NA	NA	TRBJ1-5	TGTGCCAGCAGCTTGAAAGGGAGGGATCAGCCCCAGCATTTT	CASSLKGRDQPQHF
TRBV4-1	NA	TRBD2	TRBJ2-1	TGCGCCAGCAGCCAAGATCCTCTAGCGGGGGGGCGTCAGAATGAGCAGTTCTTC	CASSQDPLAGGRQNEQFF
TRBV5-1	NA	TRBD1	TRBJ1-2	TGCGCCAGCAGCTTGGGACAGGGGGCTCAGGTCTATGGCTACACCTTC	CASSLGQGAQVYGYTF
TRBV7-9	NA	NA	TRBJ1-4	TGTGCCAGCAGCCCTAGGTGGGGGGGAAAACTGTTTTTT	CASSPRWGGKLFF
TRBV5-1	NA	TRBD1	TRBJ1-3	TGCGCCAGCAGCCCTGGGACAGTAACTGGAAACACCATATATTTT	CASSPGTVTGNTIYF
TRBV18	few	TRBD2	TRBJ2-7	TGTGCCAGCTCTGTTGCCGGGGGGGCCTCCTACGAGCAGTACTTC	CASSVAGGASYEQYF
TRBV5-6	NA	NA	TRBJ1-6	TGTGCCAGCAGCTTGGGGCAGGGCTCACCCCTCCACTTT	CASSLGQGSPLHF
TRBV2	NA	NA	TRBJ2-5	TGTGCCAGCATTAAAGCCTACCAAGAGACCCAGTACTTC	CASIKAYQETQYF
TRBV19	NA	NA	TRBJ2-2	TGTGCCAGTAGTCGGCGGGATTTCACCGGGGAGCTGTTTTTT	CASSRRDFTGELFF
TRBV13	NA	NA	TRBJ1-4	TGTGCCAGCACCTGGGGGGGAAGCCAGAACGAAAAACTGTTTTTT	CASTWGGSQNEKLFF